These 4 T cell receptor beta chains were sequenced from one sample in a study of technical replicates of blood from a few donors. The table came from immunoSEQ multiplex PCR; TCRdb's copy has only in-frame clones and leaves some out. Of under 85,000 clones in the sample, almost 98% were seen once. Source material: T cells isolated from PBMCs. Every receptor here comes from a human donor in good health.

V is TRBV7-9 and J is TRBJ2-7; possibly TRBD2 for D (6 bases). This CDR3 is built from 12 residues. The V gene lost 5 bases and the J gene lost 3 bases, with 8 bases spanning the gap. CDR1 and CDR2 from the germline V gene are SEHNR and FQNEAQ (reference sequence). This CDR3 is CASSAEGYEQYF. The CDR3 nucleotides are TGTGCCAGCAGCGCGGAGGGCTACGAGCAGTACTTC.

The rearrangement uses TRBV30 and TRBJ1-1, with no clear D. This CDR3 has 14 residues. Germline loops: CDR1 GTSNPN, CDR2 SVGIG (reference sequence). Trimming removed 4 bases from V and 1 base from J, with 13 bases in between. The CDR3 sequence: CAWNPAGENTEAFF. CDR3 in DNA: TGTGCCTGGAACCCAGCAGGTGAGAACACTGAAGCTTTCTTT.

The gene calls are TRBV19 and TRBJ1-4; D possibly corresponds to TRBD1 (5 bases). With 7 bases removed from V and 12 bases from J, the gap between germline ends came to 24 bases. Per germline, CDR1 LNHDA and CDR2 SQIVND (reference sequence). There are 15 residues in the CDR3. CDR3 region: CASTIRGRSFEELFF. Written as DNA, the CDR3 is TGTGCCAGTACCATAAGGGGCAGGAGTTTCGAGGAACTGTTTTTT. The full variable domain, with the rest looked up from reference TRBV19 and TRBJ1-4, is DGGITQSPKYLFRKEGQNVTLSCEQNLNHDAMYWYRQDPGQGLRLIYYSQIVNDFQKGDIAEGYSVSREKKESFPLTVTSAQKNPTAFYLCASTIRGRSFEELFFGSGTQLSVL.

The J gene is TRBJ1-4, the V gene TRBV27; D is undetermined. The V end lost 0 bases, the J end lost 7 bases, and 12 bases lay between the germline ends. The germline CDR1 and CDR2 sequences are MNHEY and SMNVEV (reference sequence). The CDR3 is made up of 15 amino acids. The DNA of the CDR3 is TGTGCCAGCAGTTTATCTTCCGGGGTTAGTGAAAAACTGTTTTTT. This gives the protein CASSLSSGVSEKLFF. Full variable domain (remainder filled in from reference TRBV27 and TRBJ1-4): EAQVTQNPRYLITVTGKKLTVTCSQNMNHEYMSWYRQDPGLGLRQIYYSMNVEVTDKGDVPEGYKVSRKEKRNFPLILESPSPNQTSLYFCASSLSSGVSEKLFFGSGTQLSVL.